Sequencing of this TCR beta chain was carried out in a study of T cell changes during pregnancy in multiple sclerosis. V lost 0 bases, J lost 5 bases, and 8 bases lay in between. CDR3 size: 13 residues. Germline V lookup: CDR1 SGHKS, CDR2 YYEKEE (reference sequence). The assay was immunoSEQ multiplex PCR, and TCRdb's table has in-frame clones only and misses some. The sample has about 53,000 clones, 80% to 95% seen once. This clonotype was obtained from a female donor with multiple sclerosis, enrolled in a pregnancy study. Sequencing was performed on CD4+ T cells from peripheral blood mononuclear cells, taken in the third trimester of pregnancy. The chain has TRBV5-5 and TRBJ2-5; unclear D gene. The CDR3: CASSLDSRETQYF. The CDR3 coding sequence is TGTGCCAGCAGCTTGGACAGTAGGGAGACCCAGTACTTC.